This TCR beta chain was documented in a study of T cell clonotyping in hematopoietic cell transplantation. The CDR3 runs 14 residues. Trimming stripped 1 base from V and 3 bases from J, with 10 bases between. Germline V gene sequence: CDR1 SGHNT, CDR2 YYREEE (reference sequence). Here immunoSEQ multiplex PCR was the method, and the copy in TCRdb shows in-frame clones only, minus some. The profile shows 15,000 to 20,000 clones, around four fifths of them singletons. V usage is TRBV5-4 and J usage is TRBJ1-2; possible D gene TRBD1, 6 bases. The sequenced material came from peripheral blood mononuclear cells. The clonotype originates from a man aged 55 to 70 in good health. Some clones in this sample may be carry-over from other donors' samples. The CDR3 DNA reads TGTGCCAGCAGCTTGCCAGGGGAGGACTATGGCTACACCTTC. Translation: CASSLPGEDYGYTF.